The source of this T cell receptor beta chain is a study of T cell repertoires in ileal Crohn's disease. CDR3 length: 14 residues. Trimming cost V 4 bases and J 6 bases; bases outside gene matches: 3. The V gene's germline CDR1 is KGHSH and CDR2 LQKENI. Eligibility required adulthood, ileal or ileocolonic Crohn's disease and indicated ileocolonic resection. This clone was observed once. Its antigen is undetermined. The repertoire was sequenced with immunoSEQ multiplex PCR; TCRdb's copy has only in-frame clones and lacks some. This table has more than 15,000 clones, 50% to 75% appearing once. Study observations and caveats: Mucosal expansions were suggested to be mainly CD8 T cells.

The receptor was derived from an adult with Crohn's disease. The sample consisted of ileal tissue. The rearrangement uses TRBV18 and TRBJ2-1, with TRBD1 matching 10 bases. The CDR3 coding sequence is TGTGCCAGCTCACGCGGACAGGGGGTCAATGAGCAGTTCTTC. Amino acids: CASSRGQGVNEQFF. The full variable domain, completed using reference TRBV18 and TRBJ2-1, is NAGVMQNPRHLVRRRGQEARLRCSPMKGHSHVYWYRQLPEEGLKFMVYLQKENIIDESGMPKERFSAEFPKEGPSILRIQQVVRGDSAAYFCASSRGQGVNEQFFGPGTRLTVL.